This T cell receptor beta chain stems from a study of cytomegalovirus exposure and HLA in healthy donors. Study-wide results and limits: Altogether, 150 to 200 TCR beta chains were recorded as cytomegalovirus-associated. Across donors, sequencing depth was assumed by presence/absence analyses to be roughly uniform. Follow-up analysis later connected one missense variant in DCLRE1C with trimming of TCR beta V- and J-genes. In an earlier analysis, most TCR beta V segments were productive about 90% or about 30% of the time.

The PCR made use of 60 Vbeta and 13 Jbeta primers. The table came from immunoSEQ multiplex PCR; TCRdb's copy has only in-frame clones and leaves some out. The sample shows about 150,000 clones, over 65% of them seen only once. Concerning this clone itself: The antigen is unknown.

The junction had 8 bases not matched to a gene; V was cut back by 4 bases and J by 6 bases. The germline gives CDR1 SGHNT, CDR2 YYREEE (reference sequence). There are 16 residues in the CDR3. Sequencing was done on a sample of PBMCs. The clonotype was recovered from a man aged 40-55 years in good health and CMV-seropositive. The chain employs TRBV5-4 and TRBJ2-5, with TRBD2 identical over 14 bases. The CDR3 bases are TGTGCCAGCAGCGAGACCGGGACTAGCGGGAGAAAGACCCAGTACTTC. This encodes CASSETGTSGRKTQYF.